Below, 8 T cell receptor beta chains from the same sample are listed, as sequenced in a study of CD8+CD57+ T cells in acquired aplastic anemia. Whoever was chosen for sequencing had shown CD8+CD57+ cell expansion by flow cytometry. According to the study, genomic DNA was the template for TCR beta VDJ and CDR3 profiling. TCRdb reprocessed the reads with MiXCR, giving one entry per CDR3 protein. The sample records 150,000 or so distinct CDR3 sequences, about 48% being singletons. Sequences were obtained from sorted CD4+, CD8+, or CD8+CD57+ T cells (not recorded which) from PBMCs. Every receptor here comes from a human donor with aplastic anemia.

The rearrangement uses TRBV20-1 and TRBJ1-2; tentative D call: TRBD1 (5 bases). The CDR3 has 12 amino acids. CDR1 is DFQATT and CDR2 is SNEGSKA in the germline V gene (reference sequence). Trimming removed 4 bases at V and 6 bases at J, with 12 bases between. The CDR3 spells CSAKVGVDGYTF. For the CDR3, the DNA is TGCAGTGCTAAAGTAGGGGTTGATGGCTACACCTTC.

The sample holds many counts of this clonotype. The junction departs from germline at one end; a sequencing error may be responsible. This chain links TRBV6-2 or TRBV6-3 with TRBJ2-5; D assignment may be TRBD1 or TRBD2 (6 bases each). The CDR3 consists of 13 residues. Germline values: CDR1 MNHEY, CDR2 SVGEGT. CDR3 loop: CASGYREEETQYF. The CDR3 DNA reads as TGTGCCAGCGGTTACAGGGAGGAAGAGACCCAGTACTTC.

This rearrangement joins TRBV7-6 to TRBJ2-7; D unclear. There are 13 residues in the CDR3. The V end lost 1 base, the J end lost 4 bases, and 8 bases lay between the germline ends. Germline CDR1 SGHVS, CDR2 FNYEAQ. CDR3 bases: TGTGCCAGCAGCTTAGGTGATAGGTACGAGCAGTACTTC. As protein: CASSLGDRYEQYF.

There are many counts of this clonotype. The rearrangement joins TRBV9 to TRBJ2-2; tentative D call: TRBD2 (6 bases). Germline V lookup: CDR1 SGDLS, CDR2 YYNGEE. This CDR3 is 18 amino acids long. V lost 0 bases and J 5 bases, leaving 20 bases between the germline ends. Written as DNA, the CDR3 is TGTGCCAGCAGCGTAGTCTCGCTGGTAGTTGGGAGGACCGGGGAGCTGTTTTTT. Its protein product is CASSVVSLVVGRTGELFF.

This sequence joins TRBV19 and TRBJ1-2, with D possibly TRBD1 on 6 matching bases. The V gene's germline CDR1 is LNHDA and CDR2 SQIVND (reference sequence). The CDR3 extends over 12 amino acids. Between the trimmed V and J ends, which lost 4 bases and 3 bases, there was a span of 6 bases. The CDR3 reads CASSTGDYGYTF. In DNA form, the CDR3 reads TGTGCCAGTAGTACAGGGGACTATGGCTACACCTTC. The entire variable domain, with the rest obtained from reference TRBV19 and TRBJ1-2, is as follows: DGGITQSPKYLFRKEGQNVTLSCEQNLNHDAMYWYRQDPGQGLRLIYYSQIVNDFQKGDIAEGYSVSREKKESFPLTVTSAQKNPTAFYLCASSTGDYGYTFGSGTRLTVV.

The chain links TRBV20-1 to TRBJ2-7; D possibly corresponds to TRBD1 (6 bases). CDR3 length: 13 residues. Germline V lookup: CDR1 DFQATT, CDR2 SNEGSKA (reference sequence). V lost 1 base and J 3 bases, leaving 10 bases between the germline ends. CDR3 amino acids: CSARAGTLYEQYF. The DNA for the CDR3 is TGCAGTGCTAGAGCCGGGACACTCTACGAGCAGTACTTC.

This clonotype was seen more than once but under ten times. The chain links TRBV10-3 to TRBJ2-2; D is perhaps TRBD1 (6 bases). Germline loops: CDR1 ENHRY, CDR2 SYGVKD. The CDR3 is 14 amino acids. V was pared by 3 bases and J by 4 bases, with 9 bases between. CDR3 loop: CAISEQGGTGELFF. In nucleotides, the CDR3 is TGTGCCATCAGTGAACAGGGTGGCACCGGGGAGCTGTTTTTT.

The chain links TRBV2 to TRBJ1-2, with TRBD1 identical over 11 bases. J gave up 4 bases and V 6 bases, and 4 bases lay outside the gene matches. The CDR3 contains 14 residues. The germline V gene has CDR1 SNHLY and CDR2 FYNNEI. The CDR3 DNA is TGTGCCAGCAGGGGACAGGGGGTTGGCTATGGCTACACCTTC. The encoded protein is CASRGQGVGYGYTF.